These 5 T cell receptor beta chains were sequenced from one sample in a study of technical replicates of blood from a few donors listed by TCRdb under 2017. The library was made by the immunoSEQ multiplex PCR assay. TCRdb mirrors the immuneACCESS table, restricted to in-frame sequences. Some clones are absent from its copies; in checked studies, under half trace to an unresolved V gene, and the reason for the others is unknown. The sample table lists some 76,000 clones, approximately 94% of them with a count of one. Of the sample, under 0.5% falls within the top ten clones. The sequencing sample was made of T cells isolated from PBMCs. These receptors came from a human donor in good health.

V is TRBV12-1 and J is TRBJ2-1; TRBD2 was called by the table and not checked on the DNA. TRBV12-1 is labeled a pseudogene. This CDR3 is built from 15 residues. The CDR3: CASSFGQREEDEQFF. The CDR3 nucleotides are TGTGCCAGCAGCTTTGGGCAGCGGGAGGAGGATGAGCAGTTCTTC.

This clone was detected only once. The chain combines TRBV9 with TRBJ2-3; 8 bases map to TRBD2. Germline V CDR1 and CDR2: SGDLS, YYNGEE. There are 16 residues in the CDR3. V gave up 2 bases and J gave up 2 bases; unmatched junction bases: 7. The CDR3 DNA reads TGTGCCAGCAGCGTCCAGCGGGAGAGAGCCACAGATACGCAGTATTTT. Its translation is CASSVQRERATDTQYF.

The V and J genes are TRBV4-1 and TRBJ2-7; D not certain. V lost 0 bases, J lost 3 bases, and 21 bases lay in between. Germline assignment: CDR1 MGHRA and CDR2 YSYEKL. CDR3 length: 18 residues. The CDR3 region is CASSQDFTASDSVYEQYF. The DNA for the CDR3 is TGCGCCAGCAGCCAAGATTTTACAGCATCAGATTCTGTCTACGAGCAGTACTTC.

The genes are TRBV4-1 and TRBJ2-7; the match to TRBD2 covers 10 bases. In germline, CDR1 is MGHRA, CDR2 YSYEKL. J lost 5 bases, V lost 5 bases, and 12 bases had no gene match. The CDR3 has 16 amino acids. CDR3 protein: CASSYRLAGRTDEQYF. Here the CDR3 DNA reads TGCGCCAGCAGCTACAGACTAGCGGGTCGGACTGACGAGCAGTACTTC.

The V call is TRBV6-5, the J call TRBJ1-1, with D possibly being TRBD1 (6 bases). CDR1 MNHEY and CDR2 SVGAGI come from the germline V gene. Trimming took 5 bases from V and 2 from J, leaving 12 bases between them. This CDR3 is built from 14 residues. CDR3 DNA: TGTGCCAGCAGTGTTGGACAGCCAAACACTGAAGCTTTCTTT. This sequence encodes CASSVGQPNTEAFF.